The source of this T cell receptor (beta chain) is a study of T cell responses to AZD1222 COVID-19 vaccine. General study points: Donors were chiefly white British, with a greater number of females, and clonal diversity was perhaps underestimated.

A word on this clone: Its antigen remains unknown.

The V end lost 5 bases, the J end lost 3 bases, and 10 bases lay between the germline ends. CDR3 length equals 13 residues. CDR1 is KGHSH and CDR2 is LQKENI in the germline V gene. Only in-frame clones appear in the TCRdb table, and some are missing; sequencing was by immunoSEQ multiplex PCR. The sample consists of 93,000 or so clones, approximately 89% of them appearing once. V is TRBV18 and J is TRBJ2-5, with a tentative D call TRBD1 (6 bases). The receptor was isolated from an adult in good health. The source was peripheral blood, collected on day 0 of AZD1222 vaccination. CDR3 coding DNA: TGTGCCAGCTCATCCCCAGGGGAAGAGACCCAGTACTTC. Translated: CASSSPGEETQYF.